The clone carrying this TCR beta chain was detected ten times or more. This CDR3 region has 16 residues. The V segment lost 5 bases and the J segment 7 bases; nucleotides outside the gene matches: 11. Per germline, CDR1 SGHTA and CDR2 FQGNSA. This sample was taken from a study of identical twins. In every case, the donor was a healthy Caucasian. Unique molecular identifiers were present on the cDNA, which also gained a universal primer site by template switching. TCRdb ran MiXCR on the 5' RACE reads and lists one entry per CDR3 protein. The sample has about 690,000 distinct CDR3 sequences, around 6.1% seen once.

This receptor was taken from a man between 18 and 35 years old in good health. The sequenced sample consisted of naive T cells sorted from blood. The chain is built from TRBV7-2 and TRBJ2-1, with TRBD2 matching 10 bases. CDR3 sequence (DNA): TGTGCCAGCAGCACCTCCCTAGCGGGAGTGCGTAATGAGCAGTTCTTC. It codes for CASSTSLAGVRNEQFF.